This entry lists 20 T cell receptor beta chains sequenced from one sample in a study of PD-1 blockade in classical Hodgkin lymphoma. The time point denotes: cycle 4 day 1 (C4D1), after more than five weeks of nivolumab. Every single patient, without exception, relapsed after autologous stem cell transplantation, and brentuximab vedotin exposure varied. Method: immunoSEQ multiplex PCR; TCRdb's copy keeps in-frame clones and lacks some. The sample lists some 48,000 clones, 80% seen once, with around 19% in the top ten. The sample here was peripheral blood mononuclear cells (PBMCs), taken before the fourth cycle of nivolumab. The receptors here all came from a human donor with classical Hodgkin lymphoma.

This chain links TRBV6-6 with TRBJ1-2; 10 positions match TRBD1. V gave up 11 bases and J gave up 7 bases; unmatched junction bases: 7. The CDR3 consists of 12 residues. In germline, CDR1 is MNHNY, CDR2 SVGAGI (reference sequence). The CDR3 protein is CAGDRGEAGYTF. In DNA form, the CDR3 reads TGTGCCGGGGACAGGGGAGAGGCTGGCTACACCTTC.

This chain uses TRBV14 with TRBJ2-1; TRBD2 aligns across 11 bases. CDR1 is SGHDN, CDR2 FVKESK, per germline. V shed 4 bases, J shed 12 bases, and the junction held 14 bases outside the gene matches. The CDR3 extends over 16 amino acids. CDR3 bases: TGTGCCAGCAGCCTTAGAGGTTTCGGACTAGCGGGCCCGCAGTTCTTC. Translation gives CASSLRGFGLAGPQFF.

The V gene is TRBV10-3, the J gene TRBJ2-1, with a weak D call TRBD2 (5 bases). The V gene's germline CDR1 is ENHRY and CDR2 SYGVKD. The CDR3 runs to 15 residues. V dropped 6 bases and J dropped 8 bases, with 20 bases sitting between them. As DNA, the CDR3 is TGTGCCATCAGGCATCCACTGACTAAGTATGATGAGCAGTTCTTC. It is translated as CAIRHPLTKYDEQFF.

This sequence joins TRBV5-1 and TRBJ2-7, with D possibly being TRBD1 or TRBD2 (5 bases each). V lost 4 bases and J lost 6, with 20 bases in between. Germline loops: CDR1 SGHRS, CDR2 YFSETQ. CDR3 length: 15 residues. CDR3 in DNA: TGCGCCAGCAGCAATGATAGGGGACCCTTCCCCGAGCAGTACTTC. Its protein is CASSNDRGPFPEQYF.

The chain couples TRBV30 to TRBJ2-5, with 7 positions matching TRBD1. The J call may be incorrect, as the DNA end agrees better with TRBJ2-7. Looked up from germline, CDR1 is GTSNPN and CDR2 is SVGIG (reference sequence). This CDR3 has 14 residues. The CDR3 DNA reads TGTGCCTGGAGTCTAGGGACAGTCTCCTACGAGCAGTACTTC. This encodes CAWSLGTVSYEQYF.

The chain employs TRBV30 and TRBJ2-7, with 7 nucleotides matching TRBD1. V lost 0 bases to trimming and J lost 4 bases; unmatched junction nucleotides: 6. Germline loops: CDR1 GTSNPN, CDR2 SVGIG (reference sequence). The CDR3 consists of 14 residues. The CDR3 DNA is TGTGCCTGGAGTGTATGGCAGGGGGAATACGAGCAGTACTTC. It specifies CAWSVWQGEYEQYF.

This chain joins TRBV10-3 and TRBJ2-2; TRBD2 might be the D (7 bases). Germline CDR1 reads ENHRY; CDR2 reads SYGVKD. The V and J ends lost 2 bases and 4 bases respectively, with 14 bases between them. This CDR3 is built from 16 residues. The CDR3 spells CAISEPHREGTGELFF. CDR3 nucleotides: TGTGCCATCAGTGAGCCGCACAGGGAGGGCACCGGGGAGCTGTTTTTT.

The chain has TRBV27 and TRBJ2-7, with 10 positions matching TRBD2. CDR3 size: 14 residues. Germline V lookup: CDR1 MNHEY, CDR2 SMNVEV (reference sequence). With 6 bases clipped from V and 1 base from J, the junction kept 3 bases outside the gene matches. For the CDR3, the DNA is TGTGCCAGCAGGAAACTAGCGGGATCCTACGAGCAGTACTTC. It codes for CASRKLAGSYEQYF.

This chain uses TRBV5-8 with TRBJ2-3, with unresolved D. There are 15 residues in the CDR3. CDR1 is SGHTS and CDR2 is YDEGEE in the germline V gene. The ends were cut back, 0 bases at V and 0 bases at J, with 8 bases in the middle. This chain's CDR3 is CASSLELSSTDTQYF. The CDR3, as DNA: TGTGCCAGCAGCTTGGAGCTATCAAGCACAGATACGCAGTATTTT.

J is TRBJ2-6 and V is TRBV13; D gene unclear. CDR1 and CDR2 (germline): PRHDT, FYEKMQ (reference sequence). CDR3 size: 17 residues. V was shortened by 2 bases and J by 2 bases, with 13 bases between the two germline ends. The CDR3 nucleotides read TGTGCCAGCAGCTTATTAGTCGCAGCCCCTGGGGCCAACGTCCTGACTTTC. It encodes CASSLLVAAPGANVLTF.

V gene TRBV10-3 combines with J gene TRBJ2-7; 7 bases are shared with TRBD1. Germline loops: CDR1 ENHRY, CDR2 SYGVKD. Trimming took 4 bases from V and 3 from J; bases not matched to a gene: 9. This CDR3 comprises 15 residues. The CDR3: CAISGKGQALYEQYF. The CDR3 DNA reads as TGTGCCATCAGTGGGAAAGGACAGGCCCTCTACGAGCAGTACTTC.

The V gene is TRBV6-1, the J gene TRBJ1-5; D is uncertain. This CDR3 has 14 residues. CDR1 and CDR2 (germline): MNHNS, SASEGT. V dropped 1 base and J dropped 7 bases, with 11 bases sitting between them. The CDR3 sequence is CASSEVAEPQPQHF. CDR3 in DNA: TGTGCCAGCAGTGAAGTAGCGGAACCACAGCCCCAGCATTTT.

The chain is built from TRBV13 and TRBJ1-1; D not resolved. Per the germline V gene, CDR1 is PRHDT and CDR2 is FYEKMQ (reference sequence). V was clipped by 0 bases and J by 1 base, with 6 bases between them. This CDR3 contains 14 residues. The CDR3 DNA is TGTGCCAGCAGCTTAGGGCGGGGGAACACTGAAGCTTTCTTT. It translates to CASSLGRGNTEAFF.

The V call is TRBV7-2, the J call TRBJ2-5; D call uncertain. Trimming took 0 bases from V and 3 from J, leaving 2 bases between them. CDR3 length: 12 residues. Germline CDR1 is SGHTA and CDR2 is FQGNSA. The CDR3 nucleotides read TGTGCCAGCAGCTTAGCGGAAGAGACCCAGTACTTC. Translation: CASSLAEETQYF. The complete variable domain, with remaining parts taken from reference TRBV7-2 and TRBJ2-5, reads GAGVSQSPSNKVTEKGKDVELRCDPISGHTALYWYRQSLGQGLEFLIYFQGNSAPDKSGLPSDRFSAERTGGSVSTLTIQRTQQEDSAVYLCASSLAEETQYFGPGTRLLVL.

The chain carries TRBV7-2 and TRBJ2-1; TRBD1 agrees at 8 bases. The CDR3 is 14 residues long. V trimming: 5 bases; J trimming: 7 bases; junction bases outside the gene matches: 7. Germline V gives CDR1 SGHTA, CDR2 FQGNSA. CDR3 nucleotides: TGTGCCAGCAGCCCTGACAGGGGTAAAAATGAGCAGTTCTTC. Translation gives CASSPDRGKNEQFF. Drawing the rest from reference TRBV7-2 and TRBJ2-1, the complete variable domain is GAGVSQSPSNKVTEKGKDVELRCDPISGHTALYWYRQSLGQGLEFLIYFQGNSAPDKSGLPSDRFSAERTGGSVSTLTIQRTQQEDSAVYLCASSPDRGKNEQFFGPGTRLTVL.

This clone was counted a single time. The V and J genes are TRBV7-9 and TRBJ2-5; maybe TRBD1 (5 bases). This CDR3 is built from 15 residues. The germline CDR1 and CDR2 sequences are SEHNR and FQNEAQ (reference sequence). With 1 base removed from V and 2 bases from J, the gap between germline ends came to 11 bases. The CDR3 DNA sequence: TGTGCCAGCAGCTTAGAGGCAGGGTATCAAGAGACCCAGTACTTC. Translated: CASSLEAGYQETQYF.

This chain links TRBV29-1 with TRBJ2-4; 8 bases match TRBD2. V was clipped by 6 bases and J by 0 bases; unmatched bases: 13. Germline lookup yields CDR1 SQVTM and CDR2 ANQGSEA. The CDR3 is 17 residues long. The CDR3 reads CSVLARVAGLAKNIQYF. The CDR3 nucleotides are TGCAGCGTCCTTGCCCGAGTAGCGGGGCTAGCCAAAAACATTCAGTACTTC.

J is TRBJ2-3 and V is TRBV19; 9 bases map to TRBD1. From germline, CDR1 is LNHDA and CDR2 SQIVND (reference sequence). Trimming took 5 bases from V and 4 from J; bases not matched to a gene: 10. This CDR3 region has 16 residues. CDR3 in DNA: TGTGCCAGTAGTTTTCCGGGACAGGGAAGGGCAGATACGCAGTATTTT. Translated: CASSFPGQGRADTQYF.

The V and J genes are TRBV6-6 and TRBJ2-3; TRBD1 or TRBD2 may be the D gene (5 bases each). CDR3 length: 16 residues. CDR1 and CDR2 from the germline V gene are MNHNY and SVGAGI (reference sequence). V shed 5 bases and J shed 4 bases, with 19 bases lying between them. CDR3 sequence (DNA): TGTGCCAGCAGTCGCTCCGGCCATGGGGGATCAGATACGCAGTATTTT. Translated, it gives CASSRSGHGGSDTQYF.

The chain couples TRBV6-6 to TRBJ2-3, with D tentatively TRBD2 (5 bases). The CDR3 is 14 residues long. Germline V gene sequence: CDR1 MNHNY, CDR2 SVGAGI (reference sequence). The germline V and J ends were trimmed by 4 bases and 2 bases, with 10 bases remaining between them. DNA of the CDR3: TGTGCCAGCAGTTTATGGGAGTTCACAGATACGCAGTATTTT. Translation: CASSLWEFTDTQYF.